The next 4 T cell receptor beta chains were all read from a single sample in a study of blood T cell repertoires in COVID-19. TCRdb keeps only in-frame clones here, not all; method: immunoSEQ multiplex PCR. The sample holds roughly 70,000 clones; around 86% are singletons and the top ten take less than 4%. Sequenced material: peripheral blood. The receptors shown here come from a man in his 70s with active COVID-19.

The chain employs TRBV7-3 and TRBJ2-1, with TRBD2 matching over 13 bases. The CDR3 sequence is 18 residues long. Germline loops: CDR1 SGHTA, CDR2 FQGTGA. V lost 5 bases to trimming and J lost 9 bases; unmatched junction nucleotides: 16. CDR3 amino acids: CASSLRGHGLAGAGEQFF. The DNA for the CDR3 is TGTGCCAGCAGCCTGAGGGGCCACGGACTAGCGGGAGCGGGTGAGCAGTTCTTC.

The V and J genes are TRBV2 and TRBJ1-3; 11 bases match TRBD1. CDR3 length: 15 amino acids. J was trimmed by 3 bases and V by 6 bases; bases with no gene match: 4. Germline CDR1 and CDR2: SNHLY and FYNNEI. The CDR3: CASSQGQGVGNTIYF. Here the CDR3 DNA reads TGTGCCAGCAGCCAGGGACAGGGGGTTGGAAACACCATATATTTT.

This clone has just a few counts. V is TRBV6-2 or TRBV6-3 and J is TRBJ1-5; 7 positions agree with TRBD1. V shed 0 bases and J 3 bases; nucleotides not matched to a gene: 2. The CDR3 is 15 residues long. Germline CDR1 MNHEY, CDR2 SVGEGT. CDR3 DNA sequence: TGTGCCAGCAGTTACTCTGGGACAGACAATCAGCCCCAGCATTTT. Translated, it gives CASSYSGTDNQPQHF.

J is TRBJ2-3 and V is TRBV30; 13 positions match TRBD2. V shed 5 bases, J shed 8 bases, and the junction held 4 bases outside the gene matches. Germline CDR1 reads GTSNPN; CDR2 reads SVGIG (reference sequence). This CDR3 region has 13 residues. CDR3 nucleotide sequence: TGTGCCTGGGGACTAGCGGGAGTGGCTACGCAGTATTTT. Protein product: CAWGLAGVATQYF. Variable domain in full (rest from reference TRBV30 and TRBJ2-3): SQTIHQWPATLVQPVGSPLSLECTVEGTSNPNLYWYRQAAGRGLQLLFYSVGIGQISSEVPQNLSASRPQDRQFILSSKKLLLSDSGFYLCAWGLAGVATQYFGPGTRLTVL.